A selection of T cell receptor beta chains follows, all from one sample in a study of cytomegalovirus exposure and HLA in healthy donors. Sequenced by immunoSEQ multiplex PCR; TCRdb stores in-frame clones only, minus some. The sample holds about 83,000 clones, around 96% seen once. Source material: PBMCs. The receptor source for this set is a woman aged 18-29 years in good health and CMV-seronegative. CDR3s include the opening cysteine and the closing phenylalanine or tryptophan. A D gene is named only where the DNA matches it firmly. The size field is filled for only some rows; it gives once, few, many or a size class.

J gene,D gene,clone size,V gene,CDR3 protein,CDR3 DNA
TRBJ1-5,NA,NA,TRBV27,CASSLVGAFSNQPQHF,TGTGCCAGCAGCTTGGTAGGGGCGTTTAGCAATCAGCCCCAGCATTTT
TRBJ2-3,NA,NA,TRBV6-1,CASSESGKDTQYF,TGTGCCAGCAGTGAATCAGGGAAGGATACGCAGTATTTT
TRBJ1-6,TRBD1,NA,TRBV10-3,CAISSAGTGNNSPLHF,TGTGCCATCAGTTCAGCTGGGACAGGGAATAATTCACCCCTCCACTTT
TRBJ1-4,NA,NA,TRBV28,CASSFLGGGEKLFF,TGTGCCAGCAGTTTTCTCGGGGGTGGTGAAAAACTGTTTTTT
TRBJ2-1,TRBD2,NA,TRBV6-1,CASSEALRVGAGGGSYNEQFF,TGTGCCAGCAGTGAAGCGCTGAGGGTCGGGGCGGGAGGAGGCTCCTACAATGAGCAGTTCTTC
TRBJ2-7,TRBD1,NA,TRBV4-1,CASSQPGQGPYEQYF,TGCGCCAGCAGCCAACCGGGACAGGGGCCCTACGAGCAGTACTTC
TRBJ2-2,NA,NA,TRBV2,CASSEAGPLGGELFF,TGTGCCAGCAGTGAAGCGGGGCCGCTGGGAGGGGAGCTGTTTTTT
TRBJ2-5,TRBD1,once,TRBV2,CASSWTGQQETQYF,TGTGCCAGCAGTTGGACAGGGCAGCAAGAGACCCAGTACTTC
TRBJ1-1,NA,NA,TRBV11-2,CASSLDQNTEAFF,TGTGCCAGCAGCTTAGATCAGAACACTGAAGCTTTCTTT
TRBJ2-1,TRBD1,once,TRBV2,CASSERITLGQGPYNEQFF,TGTGCCAGCAGTGAAAGAATTACCTTGGGACAGGGGCCGTACAATGAGCAGTTCTTC
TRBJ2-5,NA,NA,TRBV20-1,CSAISAAQYF,TGCAGTGCTATTAGCGCGGCCCAGTACTTC
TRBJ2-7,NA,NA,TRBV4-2,CASSQATGISYEQYF,TGTGCCAGCAGCCAAGCGACCGGGATCTCCTACGAGCAGTACTTC
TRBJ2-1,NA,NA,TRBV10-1,CASSVGQIINEQFF,TGCGCCAGCAGCGTTGGACAGATCATCAATGAGCAGTTCTTC
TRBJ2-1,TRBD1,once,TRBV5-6,CASSSYYRRDRGNEQFF,TGTGCCAGCAGCAGCTACTATCGGAGGGACAGGGGCAATGAGCAGTTCTTC
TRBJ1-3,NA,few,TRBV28,CASSRTGVTGNTIYF,TGTGCCAGCAGCCGTACTGGAGTGACTGGAAACACCATATATTTT
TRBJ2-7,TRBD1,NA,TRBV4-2,CASSQESLDRGYSYEQYF,TGTGCCAGCAGCCAAGAATCACTAGACAGGGGATATTCCTACGAGCAGTACTTC
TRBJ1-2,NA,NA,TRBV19,CASSIDPGGMNYGYTF,TGTGCCAGTAGTATAGATCCGGGGGGCATGAACTATGGCTACACCTTC
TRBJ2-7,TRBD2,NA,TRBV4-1,CASSQARLAGGSEQYF,TGCGCCAGCAGCCAGGCAAGACTAGCGGGAGGTTCCGAGCAGTACTTC
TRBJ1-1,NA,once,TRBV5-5,CASSPTSGINTEAFF,TGTGCCAGCAGCCCTACCAGCGGGATTAACACTGAAGCTTTCTTT
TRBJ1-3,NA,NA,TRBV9,CASSIGAGANTIYF,TGTGCCAGCAGCATCGGGGCAGGGGCAAACACCATATATTTT
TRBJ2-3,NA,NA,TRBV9,CASSVGHTDTQYF,TGTGCCAGCAGCGTAGGGCACACAGATACGCAGTATTTT
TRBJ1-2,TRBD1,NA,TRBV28,CASHGTEGYTF,TGTGCCAGCCATGGGACAGAAGGCTACACCTTC
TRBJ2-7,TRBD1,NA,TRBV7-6,CASSSDRGRTYEQYF,TGTGCCAGCAGCTCGGACAGGGGGCGAACCTACGAGCAGTACTTC
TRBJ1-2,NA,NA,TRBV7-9,CASSLKVRDYGYTF,TGTGCCAGCAGCCTAAAAGTCCGGGACTATGGCTACACCTTC
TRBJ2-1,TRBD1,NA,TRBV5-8,CASSSGTGDREQFF,TGTGCCAGCAGTTCAGGGACAGGGGACAGAGAGCAGTTCTTC
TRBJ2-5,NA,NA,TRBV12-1,CASSFWDSVSGGQETQYF,TGTGCCAGCAGCTTTTGGGACAGCGTGAGCGGGGGTCAAGAGACCCAGTACTTC
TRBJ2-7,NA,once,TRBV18,CASSPLQGSSYEQYF,TGTGCCAGCTCACCTCTACAGGGTAGCTCCTACGAGCAGTACTTC
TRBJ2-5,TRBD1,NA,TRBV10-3,CAISESGQGAETQYF,TGTGCCATCAGTGAGAGTGGACAGGGGGCAGAGACCCAGTACTTC
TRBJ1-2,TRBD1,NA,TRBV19,CASSRQGVHYGYTF,TGTGCCAGTAGTCGACAGGGGGTACACTATGGCTACACCTTC
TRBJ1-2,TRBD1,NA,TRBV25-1,CASMDRNYGYTF,TGTGCCAGTATGGACAGGAACTATGGCTACACCTTC
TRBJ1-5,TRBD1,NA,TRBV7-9,CASSPDRESQPQHF,TGTGCCAGCAGCCCAGACAGGGAGAGTCAGCCCCAGCATTTT
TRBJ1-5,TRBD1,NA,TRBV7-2,CASSSTMGQGFNQPQHF,TGTGCCAGCAGCTCGACCATGGGACAGGGGTTCAATCAGCCCCAGCATTTT
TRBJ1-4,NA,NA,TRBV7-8,CASSLFGEGGKLFF,TGTGCCAGCAGCTTATTTGGGGAAGGGGGTAAACTGTTTTTT
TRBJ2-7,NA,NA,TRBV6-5,CASSYTGQEGYEQYF,TGTGCCAGCAGTTATACTGGACAGGAGGGCTACGAGCAGTACTTC
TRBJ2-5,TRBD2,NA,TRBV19,CASSLIAGGKIGETQYF,TGTGCCAGTAGCTTGATAGCGGGAGGAAAGATAGGAGAGACCCAGTACTTC
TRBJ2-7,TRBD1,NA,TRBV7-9,CASSFYKDRANEQYF,TGTGCCAGCAGCTTCTACAAAGACAGGGCCAACGAGCAGTACTTC
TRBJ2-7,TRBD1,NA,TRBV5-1,CASSLGTASSYEQYF,TGCGCCAGCAGCCTGGGGACAGCTTCCTCCTACGAGCAGTACTTC
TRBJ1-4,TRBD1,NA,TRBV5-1,CASRRDRALNEKLFF,TGCGCCAGCAGACGGGACAGGGCCCTTAATGAAAAACTGTTTTTT
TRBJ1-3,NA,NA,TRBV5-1,CASSLLSGTGNTIYF,TGCGCCAGCAGCTTGCTCTCAGGGACTGGAAACACCATATATTTT
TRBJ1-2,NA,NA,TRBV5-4,CASSVSRDYGYTF,TGTGCCAGCAGCGTCAGCCGGGACTATGGCTACACCTTC
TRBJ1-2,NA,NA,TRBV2,CASSGPQTPGLYDYGYTF,TGTGCCAGCAGTGGTCCACAGACTCCGGGACTCTATGACTATGGCTACACCTTC
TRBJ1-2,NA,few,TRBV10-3,CAISLDRNYGYTF,TGTGCCATCAGTTTAGACAGGAACTATGGCTACACCTTC
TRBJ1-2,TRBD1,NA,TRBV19,CASRPGGRLTNYGYTF,TGTGCCAGTAGACCAGGGGGTCGGCTTACTAACTATGGCTACACCTTC
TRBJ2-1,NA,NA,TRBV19,CASRMEQNEQFF,TGTGCCAGTAGAATGGAGCAGAATGAGCAGTTCTTC
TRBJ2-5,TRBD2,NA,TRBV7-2,CASGLAGARETQYF,TGTGCCAGCGGTCTAGCGGGAGCCCGAGAGACCCAGTACTTC
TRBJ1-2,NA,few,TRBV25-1,CASSRRTNYGYTF,TGTGCCAGCAGTCGTAGAACGAACTATGGCTACACCTTC